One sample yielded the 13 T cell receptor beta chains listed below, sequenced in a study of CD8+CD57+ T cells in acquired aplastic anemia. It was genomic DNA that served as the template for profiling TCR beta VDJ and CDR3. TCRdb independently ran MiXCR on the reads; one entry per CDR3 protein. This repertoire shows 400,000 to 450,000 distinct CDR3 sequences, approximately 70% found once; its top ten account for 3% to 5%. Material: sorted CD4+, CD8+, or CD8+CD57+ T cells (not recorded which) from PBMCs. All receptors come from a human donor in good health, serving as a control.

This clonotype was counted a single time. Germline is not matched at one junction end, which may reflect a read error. Here the CDR3 DNA reads TGTGCCAGCAGCAGCGGGGAACGGGCTGGCACAAAACATTTT. Encoded protein: CASSSGERAGTKHF. This chain uses TRBV7-2 with TRBJ2-3; 7 bases match TRBD2. The CDR3 has 14 residues. The germline gives CDR1 SGHTA, CDR2 FQGNSA.

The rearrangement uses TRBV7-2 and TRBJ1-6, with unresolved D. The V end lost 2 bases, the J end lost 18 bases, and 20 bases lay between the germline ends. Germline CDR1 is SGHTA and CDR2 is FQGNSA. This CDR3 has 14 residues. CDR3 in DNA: TGTGCCAGCAGCTTAACCGCCTATAATTCTCGCCACCACTTT. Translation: CASSLTAYNSRHHF.

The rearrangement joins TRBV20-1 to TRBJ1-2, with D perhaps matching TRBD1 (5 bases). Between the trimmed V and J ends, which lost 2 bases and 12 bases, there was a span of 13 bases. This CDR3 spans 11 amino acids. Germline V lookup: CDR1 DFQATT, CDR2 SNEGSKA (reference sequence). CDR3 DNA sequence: TGCAGTGCTAGACGCCACGGGGGGAACACCTTC. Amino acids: CSARRHGGNTF.

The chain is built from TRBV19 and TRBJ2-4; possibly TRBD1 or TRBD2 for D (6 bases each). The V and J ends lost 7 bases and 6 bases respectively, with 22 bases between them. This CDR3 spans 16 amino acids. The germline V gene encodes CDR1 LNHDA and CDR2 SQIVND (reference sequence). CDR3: CASTPGDTGAGNIQYF. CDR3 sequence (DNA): TGTGCCAGTACCCCTGGGGATACGGGGGCTGGAAACATTCAGTACTTC. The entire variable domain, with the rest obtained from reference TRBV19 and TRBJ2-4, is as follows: DGGITQSPKYLFRKEGQNVTLSCEQNLNHDAMYWYRQDPGQGLRLIYYSQIVNDFQKGDIAEGYSVSREKKESFPLTVTSAQKNPTAFYLCASTPGDTGAGNIQYFGAGTRLSVL.

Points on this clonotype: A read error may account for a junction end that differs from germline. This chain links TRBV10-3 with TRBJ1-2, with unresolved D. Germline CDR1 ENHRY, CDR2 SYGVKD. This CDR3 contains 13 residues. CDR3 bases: TGTGCCATCAGTGAGTACGGGGAATATGGCTACTACTTC. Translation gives CAISEYGEYGYYF.

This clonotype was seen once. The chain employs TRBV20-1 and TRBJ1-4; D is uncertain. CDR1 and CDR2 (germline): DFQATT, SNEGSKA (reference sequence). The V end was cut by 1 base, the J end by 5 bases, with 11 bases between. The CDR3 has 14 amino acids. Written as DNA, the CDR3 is TGCAGTGCTAGAGTACGGGGAAAGAATGAAAAACTGTTTTTT. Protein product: CSARVRGKNEKLFF.

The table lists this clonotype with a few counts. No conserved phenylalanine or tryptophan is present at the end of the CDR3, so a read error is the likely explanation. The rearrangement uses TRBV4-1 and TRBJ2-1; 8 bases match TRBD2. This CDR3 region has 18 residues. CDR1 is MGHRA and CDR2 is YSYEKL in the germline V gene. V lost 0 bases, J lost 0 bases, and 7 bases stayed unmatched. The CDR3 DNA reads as TGCGCCAGCAGCCAAGATGAGAGCGGGGGCCTCTCCTACAATGAGCAGTTCTGC. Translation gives CASSQDESGGLSYNEQFC.

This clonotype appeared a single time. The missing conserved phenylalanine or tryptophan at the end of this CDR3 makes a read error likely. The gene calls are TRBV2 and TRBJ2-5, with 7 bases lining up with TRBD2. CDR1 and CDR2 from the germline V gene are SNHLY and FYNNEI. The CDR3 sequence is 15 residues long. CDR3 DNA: TGTGCCAGCAGGGAAGGGGCTAGCGGTAGGAAGACCCAGTACCTC. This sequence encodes CASREGASGRKTQYL.

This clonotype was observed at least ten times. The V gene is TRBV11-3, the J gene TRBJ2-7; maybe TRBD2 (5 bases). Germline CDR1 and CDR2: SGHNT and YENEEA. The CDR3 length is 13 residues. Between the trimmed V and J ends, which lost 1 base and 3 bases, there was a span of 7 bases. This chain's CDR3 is CASSLGGNYEQYF. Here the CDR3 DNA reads TGTGCCAGCAGCTTAGGAGGGAACTACGAGCAGTACTTC.

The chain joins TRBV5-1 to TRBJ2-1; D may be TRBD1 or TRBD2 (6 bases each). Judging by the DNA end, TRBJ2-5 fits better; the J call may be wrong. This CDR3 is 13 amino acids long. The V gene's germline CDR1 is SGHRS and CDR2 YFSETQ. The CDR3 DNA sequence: TGCGCCAGCAGTCGAGAGGGGGGCAACTACCAGTACTTC. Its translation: CASSREGGNYQYF.

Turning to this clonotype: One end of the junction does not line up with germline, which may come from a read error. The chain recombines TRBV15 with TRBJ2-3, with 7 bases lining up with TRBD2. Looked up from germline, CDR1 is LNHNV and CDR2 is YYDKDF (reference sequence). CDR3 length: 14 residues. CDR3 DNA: TGTGCCACCTGCAGGGACGGGGGGACCTATACGCAGTACTTT. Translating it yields CATCRDGGTYTQYF.

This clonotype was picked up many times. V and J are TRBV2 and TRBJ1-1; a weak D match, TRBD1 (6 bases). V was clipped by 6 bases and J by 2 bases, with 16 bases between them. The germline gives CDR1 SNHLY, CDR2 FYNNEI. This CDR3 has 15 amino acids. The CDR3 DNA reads TGTGCCAGCAGACTTAACAGGGCCGAAAACACTGAAGCTTTCTTT. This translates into CASRLNRAENTEAFF. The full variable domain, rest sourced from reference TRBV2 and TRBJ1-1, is EPEVTQTPSHQVTQMGQEVILRCVPISNHLYFYWYRQILGQKVEFLVSFYNNEISEKSEIFDDQFSVERPDGSNFTLKIRSTKLEDSAMYFCASRLNRAENTEAFFGQGTRLTVV.

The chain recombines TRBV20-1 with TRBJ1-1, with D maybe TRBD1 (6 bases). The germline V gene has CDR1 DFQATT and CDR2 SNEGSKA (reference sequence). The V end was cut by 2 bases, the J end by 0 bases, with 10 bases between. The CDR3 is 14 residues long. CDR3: CSARTGGLNTEAFF. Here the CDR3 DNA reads TGCAGTGCTAGAACTGGGGGCTTGAACACTGAAGCTTTCTTT.